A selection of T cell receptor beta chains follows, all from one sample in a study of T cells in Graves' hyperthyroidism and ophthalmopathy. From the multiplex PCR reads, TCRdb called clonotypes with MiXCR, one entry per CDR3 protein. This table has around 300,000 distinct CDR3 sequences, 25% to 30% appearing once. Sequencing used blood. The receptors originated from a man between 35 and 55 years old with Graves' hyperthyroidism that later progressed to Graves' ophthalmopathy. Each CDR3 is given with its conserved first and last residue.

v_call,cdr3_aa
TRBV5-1,CASSLDGGDYGYTF
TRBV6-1,CASSSGRVNYGYTF
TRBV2,CASSESREAYSGGETQYF
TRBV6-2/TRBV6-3,CASSYKHEAFF
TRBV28,CASEAESSYEQYF
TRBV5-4,CASSAGTEPYEQYF
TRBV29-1,CSADIWGTQYF
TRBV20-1,CSARATGINIQYF
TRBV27,CASSLQGPGQPQHF
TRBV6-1,CASSERENTEAFF
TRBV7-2,CASSFPVGSETQYF
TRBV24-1,CATSGGQNSNQPQHF
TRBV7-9,CASSLAPAPYEQYF
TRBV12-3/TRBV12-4,CASSRRGGLAGVEGETQYF
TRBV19,CASSIGENQPQHF
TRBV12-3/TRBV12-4,CASSPASWVYEQYF
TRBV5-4,CASSLFGGRAFGGELFF
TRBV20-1,CSAKAISGGYEQYF
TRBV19,CASRRTGGYEQYF
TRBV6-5,CASSYSPGQGRYEQYF
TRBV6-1,CASSEAGPGLAVSYEQYF
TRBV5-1,CASSTTGESSIQYF
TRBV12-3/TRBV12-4,CASSLREEQYF
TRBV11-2,CASSLGFRTVSYEQYF
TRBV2,CASSEGTRRRVQYF
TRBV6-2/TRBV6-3,CASGRRTSGTYEQYF
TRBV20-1,CSARDQRGPGELFF
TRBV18,CASSIDKVLGNTIYF
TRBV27,CASSGTGLRQPQHF
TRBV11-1,CASSTRDPPYEQYF
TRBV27,CASGDRDEETQYF
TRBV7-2,CASSPRSSQLYEQYF
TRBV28,CASGHKMIVGASTEAFF
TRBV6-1,CASSGWYTGELFF
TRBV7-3,CASSLMGQGNTEAFF
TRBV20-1,CSARGIQETQYF
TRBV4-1,CASSQAGFSTGELFF
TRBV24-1,CATAGTGAYEQYF
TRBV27,CASSSSLGRGPYEQYF
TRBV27,CASSSLGSGQETQYF
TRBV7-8,CASSLARVAAKNIQYF
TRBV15,CATSRDFEAFF
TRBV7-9,CASSLVGTGGFLYF
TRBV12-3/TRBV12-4,CASKPDRGYGYTF
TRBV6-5,CASSYSDTRREQYF
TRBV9,CASSPAGFPGELFF
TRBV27,CASAGGLGSTDTQYF
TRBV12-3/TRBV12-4,CASKRGQESNQPQHF
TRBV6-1,CASRPANQETQYF
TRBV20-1,CSAGDRGDQPQHF
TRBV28,CASRVTGNTEAFF
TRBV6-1,CASGTPLGGTEAFF
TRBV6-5,CASSLISGVWDTGELFF
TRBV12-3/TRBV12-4,CASSSRSYETQYF
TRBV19,CASSIWAGGELFF